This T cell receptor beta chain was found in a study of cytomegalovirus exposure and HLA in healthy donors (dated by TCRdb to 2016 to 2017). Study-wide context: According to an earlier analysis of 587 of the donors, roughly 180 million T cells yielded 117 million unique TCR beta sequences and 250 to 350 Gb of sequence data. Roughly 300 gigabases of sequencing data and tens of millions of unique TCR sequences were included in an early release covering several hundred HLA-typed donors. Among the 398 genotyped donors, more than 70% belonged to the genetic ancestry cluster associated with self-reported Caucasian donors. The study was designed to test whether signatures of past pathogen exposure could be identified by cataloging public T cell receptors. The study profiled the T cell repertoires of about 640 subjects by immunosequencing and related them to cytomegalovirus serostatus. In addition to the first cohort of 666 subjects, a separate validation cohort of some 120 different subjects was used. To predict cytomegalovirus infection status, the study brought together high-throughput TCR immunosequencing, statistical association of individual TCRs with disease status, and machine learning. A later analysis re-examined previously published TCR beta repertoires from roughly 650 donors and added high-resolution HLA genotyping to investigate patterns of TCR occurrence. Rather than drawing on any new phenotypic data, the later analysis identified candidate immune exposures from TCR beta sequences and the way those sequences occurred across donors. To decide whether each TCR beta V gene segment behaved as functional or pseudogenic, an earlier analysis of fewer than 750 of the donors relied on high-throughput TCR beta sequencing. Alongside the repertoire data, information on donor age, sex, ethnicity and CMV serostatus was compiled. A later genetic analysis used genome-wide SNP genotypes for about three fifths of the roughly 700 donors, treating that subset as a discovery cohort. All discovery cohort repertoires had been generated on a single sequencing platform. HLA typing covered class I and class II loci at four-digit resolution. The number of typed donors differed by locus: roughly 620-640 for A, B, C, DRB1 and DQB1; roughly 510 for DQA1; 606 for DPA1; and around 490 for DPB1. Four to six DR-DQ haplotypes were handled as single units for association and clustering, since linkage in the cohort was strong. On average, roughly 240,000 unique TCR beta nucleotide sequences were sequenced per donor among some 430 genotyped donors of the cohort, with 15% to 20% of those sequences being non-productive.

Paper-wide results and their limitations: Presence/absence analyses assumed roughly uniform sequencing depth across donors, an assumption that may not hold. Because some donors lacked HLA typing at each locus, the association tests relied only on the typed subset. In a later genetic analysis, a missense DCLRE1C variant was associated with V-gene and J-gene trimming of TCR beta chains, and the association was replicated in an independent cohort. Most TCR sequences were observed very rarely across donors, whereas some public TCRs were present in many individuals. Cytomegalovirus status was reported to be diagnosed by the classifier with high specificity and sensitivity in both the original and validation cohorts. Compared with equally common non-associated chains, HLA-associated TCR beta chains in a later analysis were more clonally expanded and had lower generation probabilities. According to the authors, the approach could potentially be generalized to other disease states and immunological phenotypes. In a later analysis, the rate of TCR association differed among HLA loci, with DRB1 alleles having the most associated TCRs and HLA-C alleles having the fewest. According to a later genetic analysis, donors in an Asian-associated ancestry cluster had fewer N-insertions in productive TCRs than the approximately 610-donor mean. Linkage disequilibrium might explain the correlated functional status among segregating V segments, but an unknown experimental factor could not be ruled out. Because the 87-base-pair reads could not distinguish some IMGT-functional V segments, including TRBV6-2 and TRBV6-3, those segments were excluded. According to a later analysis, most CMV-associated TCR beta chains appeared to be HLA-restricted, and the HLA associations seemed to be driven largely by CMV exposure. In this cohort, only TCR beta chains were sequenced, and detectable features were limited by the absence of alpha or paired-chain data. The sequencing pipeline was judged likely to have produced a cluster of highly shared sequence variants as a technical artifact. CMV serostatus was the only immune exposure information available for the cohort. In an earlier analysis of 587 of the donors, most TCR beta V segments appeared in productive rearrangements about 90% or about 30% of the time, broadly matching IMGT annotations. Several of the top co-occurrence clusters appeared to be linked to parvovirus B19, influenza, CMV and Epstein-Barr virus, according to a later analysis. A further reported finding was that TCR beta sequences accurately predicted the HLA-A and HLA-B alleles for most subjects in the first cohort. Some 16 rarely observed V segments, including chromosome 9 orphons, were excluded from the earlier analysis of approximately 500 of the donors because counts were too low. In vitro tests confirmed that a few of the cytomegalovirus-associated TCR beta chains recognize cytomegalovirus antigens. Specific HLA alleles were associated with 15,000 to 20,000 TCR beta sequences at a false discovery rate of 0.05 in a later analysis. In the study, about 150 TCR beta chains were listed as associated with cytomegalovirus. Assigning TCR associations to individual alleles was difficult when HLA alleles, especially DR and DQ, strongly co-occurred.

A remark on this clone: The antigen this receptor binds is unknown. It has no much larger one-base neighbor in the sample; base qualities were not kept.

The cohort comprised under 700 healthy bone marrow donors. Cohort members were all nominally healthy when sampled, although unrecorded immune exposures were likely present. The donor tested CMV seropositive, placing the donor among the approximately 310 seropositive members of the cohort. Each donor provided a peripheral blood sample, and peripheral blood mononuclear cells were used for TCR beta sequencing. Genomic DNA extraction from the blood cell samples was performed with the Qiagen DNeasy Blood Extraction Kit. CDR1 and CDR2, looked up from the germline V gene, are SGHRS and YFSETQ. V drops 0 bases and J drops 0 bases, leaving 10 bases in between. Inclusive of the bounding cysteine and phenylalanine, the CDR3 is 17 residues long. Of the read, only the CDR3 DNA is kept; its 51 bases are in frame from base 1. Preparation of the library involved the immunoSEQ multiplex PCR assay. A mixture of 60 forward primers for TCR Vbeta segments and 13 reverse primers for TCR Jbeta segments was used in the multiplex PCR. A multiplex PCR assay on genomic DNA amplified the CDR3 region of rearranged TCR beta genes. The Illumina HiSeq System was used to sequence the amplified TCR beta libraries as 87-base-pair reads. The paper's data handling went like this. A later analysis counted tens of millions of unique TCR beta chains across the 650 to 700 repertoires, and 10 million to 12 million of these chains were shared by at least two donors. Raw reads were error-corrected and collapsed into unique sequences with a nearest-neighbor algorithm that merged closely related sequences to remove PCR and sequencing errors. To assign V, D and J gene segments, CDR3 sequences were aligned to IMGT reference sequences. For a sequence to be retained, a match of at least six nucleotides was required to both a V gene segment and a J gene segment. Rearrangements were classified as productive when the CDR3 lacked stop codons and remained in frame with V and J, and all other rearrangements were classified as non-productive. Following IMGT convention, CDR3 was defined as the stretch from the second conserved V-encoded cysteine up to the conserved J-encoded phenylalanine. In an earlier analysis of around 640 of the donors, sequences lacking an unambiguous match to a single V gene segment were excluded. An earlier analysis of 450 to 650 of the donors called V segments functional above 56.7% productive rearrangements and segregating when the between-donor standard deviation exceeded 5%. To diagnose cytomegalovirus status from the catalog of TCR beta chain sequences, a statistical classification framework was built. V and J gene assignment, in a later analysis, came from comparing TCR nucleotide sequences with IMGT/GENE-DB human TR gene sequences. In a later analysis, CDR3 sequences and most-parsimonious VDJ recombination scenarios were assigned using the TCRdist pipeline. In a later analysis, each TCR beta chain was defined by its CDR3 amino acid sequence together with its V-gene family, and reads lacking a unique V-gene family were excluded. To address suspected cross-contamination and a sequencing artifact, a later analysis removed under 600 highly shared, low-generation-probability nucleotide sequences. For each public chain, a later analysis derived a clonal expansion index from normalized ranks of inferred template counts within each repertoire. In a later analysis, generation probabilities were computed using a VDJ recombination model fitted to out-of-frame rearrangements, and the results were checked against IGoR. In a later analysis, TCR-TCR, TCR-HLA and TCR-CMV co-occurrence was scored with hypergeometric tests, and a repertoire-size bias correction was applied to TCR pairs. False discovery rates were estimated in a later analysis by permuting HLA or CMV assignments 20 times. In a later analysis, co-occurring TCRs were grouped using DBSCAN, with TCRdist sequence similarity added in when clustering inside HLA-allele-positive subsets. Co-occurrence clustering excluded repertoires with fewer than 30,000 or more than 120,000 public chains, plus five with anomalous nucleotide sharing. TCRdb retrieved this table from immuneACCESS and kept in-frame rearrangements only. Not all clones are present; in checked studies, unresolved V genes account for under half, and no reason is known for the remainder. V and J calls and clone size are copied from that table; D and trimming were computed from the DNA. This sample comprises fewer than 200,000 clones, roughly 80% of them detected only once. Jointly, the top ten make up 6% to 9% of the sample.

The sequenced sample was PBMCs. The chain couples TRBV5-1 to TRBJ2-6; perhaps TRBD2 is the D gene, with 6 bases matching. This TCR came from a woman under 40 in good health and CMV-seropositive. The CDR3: CASSLALGGSGANVLTF. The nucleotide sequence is TGCGCCAGCAGCTTGGCCCTGGGGGGCTCTGGGGCCAACGTCCTGACTTTC.